A selection of T cell receptor beta chains follows, all from one sample in a study of blood T cells in healthy people across ages. TCRdb re-called the 5' RACE reads with MiXCR, one entry per CDR3 protein. The sample has around 1,500,000 distinct CDR3 sequences; roughly 28% are singletons. Sequenced sample: blood. The receptors derive from a woman aged 25 to 39 in good health. Both conserved end residues are part of each CDR3. The order of the fields is D gene, J gene, V gene, clone size, CDR3 DNA, CDR3 protein. D genes are given only for firm matches. Not every row has a clone size; where given, it reads once, few, many or a size class.

-	TRBJ2-6	TRBV25-1	many	TGTGCCAGCAGTGATGAGGAAGGGTCTGGGGCCAACGTCCTGACTTTC	CASSDEEGSGANVLTF
-	TRBJ1-2	TRBV2	-	TGTGCCAGCAGTGAAGAAGGCTTTGGCTACACCTTC	CASSEEGFGYTF
-	TRBJ1-3	TRBV7-2	-	TGTGCCAGCAGCCCGGCACCTTCCTCTGGAAACACCATATATTTT	CASSPAPSSGNTIYF
TRBD2	TRBJ2-1	TRBV4-3	few	TGCGCCAGCAGCCAAGCGGGAGGTATAAATGAGCAGTTCTTC	CASSQAGGINEQFF
-	TRBJ1-2	TRBV5-1	-	TGCGCCAGCAGAAAAGGGGTCTACCACACCTTC	CASRKGVYHTF
-	TRBJ2-7	TRBV13	many	TGTGCCAGCAGTTACGCTGAAGGGTGGCAGGACGAGCAGTACTTC	CASSYAEGWQDEQYF
-	TRBJ1-5	TRBV2	-	TGTGCCAGCAGCTTAGAAAGGACGCGGGATCAGCCCCAGCATTTT	CASSLERTRDQPQHF
TRBD2	TRBJ2-7	TRBV20-1	many	TGCAGTGCAGTAGCGGGAATAGACTACGAGCAGTACTTC	CSAVAGIDYEQYF
-	TRBJ2-1	TRBV20-1	few	TGCAGTGCACCCCGCGAAGCGCGGGAGCAGTTCTTC	CSAPREAREQFF
-	TRBJ2-5	TRBV12-3/TRBV12-4	-	TGTGCCAGCAGCCACAAGGGGGGTCCCCGGGAGACCCAGTACTTC	CASSHKGGPRETQYF
-	TRBJ2-5	TRBV20-1	few	TGCAGTGCTAGAGTTTCTTCGAGACAAAAGACCCAGTACTTC	CSARVSSRQKTQYF
-	TRBJ2-6	TRBV29-1	-	TGCATCGTTGTGGAGACACCAGGGGCCAACGTCCTGACTTTC	CIVVETPGANVLTF
-	TRBJ2-5	TRBV7-2	few	TGTGCCAGCAGCTTGGGGGCTTCCGGGGGAGCGTACCAAGAGACCCAGTACTTC	CASSLGASGGAYQETQYF
-	TRBJ1-6	TRBV20-1	few	TGCAGTGCGGCCTCCGAGACACCGAATTCACCCCTCCACTTT	CSAASETPNSPLHF
-	TRBJ2-3	TRBV20-1	few	TGCAGTGCTAGCGGCGGTCGGGCTTCGGGGAGGGATACGCAGTATTTT	CSASGGRASGRDTQYF
TRBD1	TRBJ2-4	TRBV20-1	many	TGCAGTGTTCCACACCACAGGGGTCTAATCGCCAAAAACATTCAGTACTTC	CSVPHHRGLIAKNIQYF
-	TRBJ2-7	TRBV27	-	TGTGCCAGCAGTTTGATGGTCAGCTCCTACGAGCAGTACTTC	CASSLMVSSYEQYF
-	TRBJ2-7	TRBV7-9	-	TGTGCCAGCAGAGAACCCACCTCAGGGGGGGAGCAGTACTTC	CASREPTSGGEQYF
-	TRBJ2-2	TRBV5-1	many	TGTGCCAGCTCAAGTTCCGGGGAGCTGTTTTTT	CASSSSGELFF
TRBD1	TRBJ1-6	TRBV7-3	-	TGTGCCAGCAGCTGGGACAGCTCAGGGGCCCTCCACTTT	CASSWDSSGALHF
TRBD2	TRBJ2-1	TRBV30	-	TGTGCCTGGAGTGTACGCAGCGGGGGCTCCTACAATGAGCAGTTCTTC	CAWSVRSGGSYNEQFF
TRBD1	TRBJ2-1	TRBV24-1	many	TGTGCCACCAGTCCGGGACAGGGGTATTTGGGTGAGCAGTTCTTC	CATSPGQGYLGEQFF
-	TRBJ2-7	TRBV29-1	many	TGCAGCGTTGTGGGGGACCGGACAGTCGGCGAGCAGTACTTC	CSVVGDRTVGEQYF
-	TRBJ1-5	TRBV3-1	few	TGTGCCAGCAGCCAACAGGTAGGACAGCCCCAGCATTTT	CASSQQVGQPQHF
-	TRBJ2-7	TRBV4-3	-	TGCGCCAGCAACCAAGATATGGGGGCTGCCTACGAGCAGTACTTC	CASNQDMGAAYEQYF
-	TRBJ1-2	TRBV3-1	-	TGTGCCAGCAGCCCCTCAGGGTCCCGCTATGGCTACACCTTC	CASSPSGSRYGYTF
-	TRBJ1-2	TRBV27	-	TGTGCCAGCAGTCCCGGTCAGACTACATATGGCTACACCTTC	CASSPGQTTYGYTF
TRBD1	TRBJ2-1	TRBV28	-	TGTGCCAGCAGTTCAGGACAGGGGGCTAAAAACAATGAGCAGTTCTTC	CASSSGQGAKNNEQFF
TRBD2	TRBJ2-1	TRBV10-3	-	TGTGCCATCAGTGACGGGTCTAGCGGGGACTCCTACAATGAGCAGTTCTTC	CAISDGSSGDSYNEQFF
TRBD2	TRBJ2-7	TRBV28	-	TGTGCCAGCAGTTTGGGGGGGGCGGGAGGCTACGAGCAGTACTTC	CASSLGGAGGYEQYF
-	TRBJ1-2	TRBV4-1	few	TGCGCCAGCAGCCAAGAGGTGGGGTGGGGGAGCTATGGCTACACCTTC	CASSQEVGWGSYGYTF
TRBD2	TRBJ2-1	TRBV4-1	-	TGCGCCAGCAGTCCAAGAGTGATAGGCGGGACTAGCGTTGACAATGAGCAGTTCTTC	CASSPRVIGGTSVDNEQFF
-	TRBJ2-5	TRBV2	many	TGTGCCAGCAAGGATCTTCAAGAGACCCAGTACTTC	CASKDLQETQYF
TRBD1	TRBJ1-2	TRBV6-6	-	TGTGCCAGCAGTTTCGTACAGGGGATCTATGGCTACACCTTC	CASSFVQGIYGYTF
TRBD2	TRBJ2-1	TRBV18	-	TGTGCCAGCTCACCCTACACCGGGACTAGCGGGATTAATGAGCAGTTCTTC	CASSPYTGTSGINEQFF
TRBD1	TRBJ2-7	TRBV5-1	-	TGCGCCAGCAGCTTTTCCGGGACAGCCTACGAGCAGTACTTC	CASSFSGTAYEQYF
TRBD2	TRBJ2-1	TRBV20-1	-	TGCAGTGCTAAAGGGTCGAGCGGGAGTCAGAATGAGCAGTTCTTC	CSAKGSSGSQNEQFF
-	TRBJ1-2	TRBV20-1	many	TGCAGTGCTAGAGGGCTGTGGGGCTATGGCTACACCTTC	CSARGLWGYGYTF
TRBD1	TRBJ2-1	TRBV29-1	-	TGCAGCGTTGGAAGGACAGGGGGCGTTCAGAACTCCTACAATGAGCAGTTCTTC	CSVGRTGGVQNSYNEQFF
-	TRBJ2-3	TRBV2	-	TGTGCCAGCAGTGACGGGATCAATACGCAGTATTTT	CASSDGINTQYF
-	TRBJ2-1	TRBV7-9	once	TGTGCCGGTCGGAAGAGTTCCTCCTACAATGAGCAGTTCTTC	CAGRKSSSYNEQFF
TRBD1	TRBJ1-5	TRBV19	-	TGTGCCAGTAGCCCTCGGGACAGGGGGGCCCATCAGCCCCAGCATTTT	CASSPRDRGAHQPQHF
TRBD2	TRBJ2-7	TRBV10-3	few	TGTGCCATCAGGGGGACTAGCGAGTACGAGCAGTACTTC	CAIRGTSEYEQYF
-	TRBJ2-2	TRBV28	-	TGTGCCAGCAGTTCTCCGGGCCTTGGGGCCGGGGAGCTGTTTTTT	CASSSPGLGAGELFF
-	TRBJ2-7	TRBV27	few	TGTGCCAGCAGTCCCCTTCCCATCTACGAGCAGTACTTC	CASSPLPIYEQYF
-	TRBJ1-1	TRBV29-1	-	TGCAGCGTCGGTTCCGGACCGAACATTGAAGCTTTCTTT	CSVGSGPNIEAFF
TRBD1	TRBJ2-2	TRBV24-1	-	TGTGCCACCAGTGAATTACCGGGACAGGGAAGCACCGGGGAGCTGTTTTTT	CATSELPGQGSTGELFF
TRBD1	TRBJ1-3	TRBV10-3	few	TGTGCCATCTGGGACCGGACAGGGGCTGGAAACACCATATATTTT	CAIWDRTGAGNTIYF
-	TRBJ2-1	TRBV18	-	TGTGCCAGCTCACCACTGATGAATGAGCAGTTCTTC	CASSPLMNEQFF
TRBD1	TRBJ1-2	TRBV12-3/TRBV12-4	-	TGTGCCAGCAGAAGGGACAGGGAGAACTATGGCTACACCTTC	CASRRDRENYGYTF
TRBD2	TRBJ2-7	TRBV5-1	many	TGCGCCAGCAGCCCCAGACAAGCGGGGGACTCCTACGAGCAGTACTTC	CASSPRQAGDSYEQYF
-	TRBJ2-1	TRBV7-2	-	TGTGCCAGCACCCCGGCCGTGACGGCCTACAATGAGCAGTTCTTC	CASTPAVTAYNEQFF
-	TRBJ2-2	TRBV7-2	-	TGTGCCAGCAGCTCCTGGACACTCACCGGGGAGCTGTTTTTT	CASSSWTLTGELFF
-	TRBJ1-2	TRBV20-1	-	TGCAGGGCCCCAGATGGAAGGATCGGCTACACCTTC	CRAPDGRIGYTF
TRBD2	TRBJ2-3	TRBV7-2	few	TGTGCCAGCAGCCGTAGCGGGCGACGCACAGATACGCAGTATTTT	CASSRSGRRTDTQYF
-	TRBJ2-1	TRBV20-1	many	TGCAGTGCTAGGGGGGATCCCGGAGAGCAGTTCTTC	CSARGDPGEQFF